This TCR beta chain was found in a study of T-cell memory formation after mild COVID-19. V was cut by 4 bases and J by 9 bases, with 19 bases left in between. The germline V gene has CDR1 SGHAT and CDR2 FQNNGV. CDR3 length equals 15 residues. Using its own MiXCR run on the 5' RACE reads, TCRdb lists one record per CDR3 protein. The sample lists 530,000 or so distinct CDR3 sequences; roughly 17% were seen once. The clonotype was recovered from an adult woman who had mild COVID-19 (a few samples of this study predate the infection). Cell type and time point are not known. The chain couples TRBV11-2 to TRBJ1-3; the D gene is possibly TRBD1 (5 bases). Sequencing was performed on PBMCs or a T cell subset sorted from them (not recorded which). Here the CDR3 reads CASSYIRTAQGTIYF. The CDR3 coding sequence is TGTGCCAGCAGCTACATCAGGACCGCCCAGGGCACCATATATTTT.